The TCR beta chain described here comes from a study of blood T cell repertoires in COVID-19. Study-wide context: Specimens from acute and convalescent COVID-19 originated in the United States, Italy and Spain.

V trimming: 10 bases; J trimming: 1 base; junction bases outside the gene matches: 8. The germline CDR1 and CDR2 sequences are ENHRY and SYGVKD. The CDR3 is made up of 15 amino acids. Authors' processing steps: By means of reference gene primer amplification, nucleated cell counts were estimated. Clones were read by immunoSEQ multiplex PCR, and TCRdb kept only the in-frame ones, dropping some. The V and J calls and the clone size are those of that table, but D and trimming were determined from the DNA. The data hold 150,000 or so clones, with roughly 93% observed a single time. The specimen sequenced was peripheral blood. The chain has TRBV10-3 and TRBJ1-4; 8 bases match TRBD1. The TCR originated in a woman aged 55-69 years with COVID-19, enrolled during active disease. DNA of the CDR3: TGTGCCAGCACCAGGGGGCTAGGAACTAATGAAAAACTGTTTTTT. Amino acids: CASTRGLGTNEKLFF.